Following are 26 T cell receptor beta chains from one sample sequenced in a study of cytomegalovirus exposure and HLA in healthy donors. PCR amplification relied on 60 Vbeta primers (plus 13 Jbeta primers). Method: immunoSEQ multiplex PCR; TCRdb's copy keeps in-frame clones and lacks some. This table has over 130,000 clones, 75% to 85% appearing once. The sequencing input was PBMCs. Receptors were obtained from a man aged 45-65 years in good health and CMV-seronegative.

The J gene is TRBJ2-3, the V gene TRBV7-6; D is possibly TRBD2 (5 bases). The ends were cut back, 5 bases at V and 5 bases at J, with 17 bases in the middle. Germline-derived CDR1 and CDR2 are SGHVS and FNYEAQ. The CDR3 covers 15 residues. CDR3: CASSPHWRIGDTQYF. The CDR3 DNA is TGTGCCAGCAGCCCACACTGGAGGATAGGAGATACGCAGTATTTT. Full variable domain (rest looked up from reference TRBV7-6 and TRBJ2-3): GAGVSQSPRYKVTKRGQDVALRCDPISGHVSLYWYRQALGQGPEFLTYFNYEAQQDKSGLPNDRFSAERPEGSISTLTIQRTEQRDSAMYRCASSPHWRIGDTQYFGPGTRLTVL.

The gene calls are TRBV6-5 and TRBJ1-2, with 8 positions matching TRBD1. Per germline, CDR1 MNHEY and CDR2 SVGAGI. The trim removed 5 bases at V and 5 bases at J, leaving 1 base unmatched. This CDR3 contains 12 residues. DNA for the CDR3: TGTGCCAGCAGTAGGACAGGGTATGGCTACACCTTC. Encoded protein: CASSRTGYGYTF.

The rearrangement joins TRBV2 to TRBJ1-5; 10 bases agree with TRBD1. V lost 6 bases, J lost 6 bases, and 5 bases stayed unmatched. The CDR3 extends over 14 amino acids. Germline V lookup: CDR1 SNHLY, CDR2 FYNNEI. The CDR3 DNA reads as TGTGCCAGCAGAGAGACAGGGGGCAGTCAGCCCCAGCATTTT. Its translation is CASRETGGSQPQHF.

This chain's CDR3 is CASRLTGGGNQPQHF. The CDR3 bases are TGTGCCAGCAGGTTAACAGGGGGCGGGAATCAGCCCCAGCATTTT. The gene calls are TRBV2 and TRBJ1-5, with 9 bases fitting TRBD1. The CDR3 runs 15 residues. Germline-derived CDR1 and CDR2 are SNHLY and FYNNEI. V dropped 6 bases and J dropped 4; count of bases not matched to a gene: 7.

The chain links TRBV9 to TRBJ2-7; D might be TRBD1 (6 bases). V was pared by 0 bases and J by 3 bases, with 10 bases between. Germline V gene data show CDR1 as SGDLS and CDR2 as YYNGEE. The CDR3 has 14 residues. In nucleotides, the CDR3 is TGTGCCAGCAGCGTAGCTAACAGGGACTACGAGCAGTACTTC. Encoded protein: CASSVANRDYEQYF.

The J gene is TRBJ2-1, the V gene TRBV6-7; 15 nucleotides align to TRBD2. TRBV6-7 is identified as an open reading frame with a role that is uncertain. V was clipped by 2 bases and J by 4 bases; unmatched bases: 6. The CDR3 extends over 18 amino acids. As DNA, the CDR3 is TGTGCCAGCAGTTACGGACTAGCGGGAGGGCCTAGGTACAATGAGCAGTTCTTC. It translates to CASSYGLAGGPRYNEQFF.

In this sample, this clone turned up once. The CDR3 coding sequence is TGTGCCAGCAGCGTACAGCCACTAGCGGGTCCGGCGGCCCAGTACTTC. Amino acid sequence: CASSVQPLAGPAAQYF. The chain combines TRBV9 with TRBJ2-5, with 9 positions matching TRBD2. The CDR3 sequence is 16 residues long. CDR1 is SGDLS, CDR2 YYNGEE, per germline. J lost 9 bases, V lost 1 base, and 13 bases had no gene match.

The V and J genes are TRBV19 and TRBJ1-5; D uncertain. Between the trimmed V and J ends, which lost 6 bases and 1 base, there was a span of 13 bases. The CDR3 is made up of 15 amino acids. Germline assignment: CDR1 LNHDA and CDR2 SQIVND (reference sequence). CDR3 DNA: TGTGCCAGTAGCCCGACCATGGGCAGCAATCAGCCCCAGCATTTT. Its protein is CASSPTMGSNQPQHF. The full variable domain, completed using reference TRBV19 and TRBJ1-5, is DGGITQSPKYLFRKEGQNVTLSCEQNLNHDAMYWYRQDPGQGLRLIYYSQIVNDFQKGDIAEGYSVSREKKESFPLTVTSAQKNPTAFYLCASSPTMGSNQPQHFGDGTRLSIL.

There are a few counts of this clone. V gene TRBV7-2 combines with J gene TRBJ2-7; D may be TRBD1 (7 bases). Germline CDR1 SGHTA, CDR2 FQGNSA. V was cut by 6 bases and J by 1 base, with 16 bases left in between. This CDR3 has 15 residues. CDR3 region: CASRPFQGGSYEQYF. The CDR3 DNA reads TGTGCCAGCAGACCATTTCAGGGGGGATCCTACGAGCAGTACTTC.

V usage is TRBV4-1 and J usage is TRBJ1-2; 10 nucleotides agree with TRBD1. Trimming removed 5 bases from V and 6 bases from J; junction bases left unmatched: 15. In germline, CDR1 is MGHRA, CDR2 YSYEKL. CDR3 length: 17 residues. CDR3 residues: CASSNRDRGILTDGYTF. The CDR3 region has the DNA TGCGCCAGCAGCAACCGGGACAGGGGAATTCTAACGGATGGCTACACCTTC.

The CDR3 sequence is CASSEGIGTGYDSPLHF. CDR3 coding DNA: TGTGCCAGCAGTGAAGGAATCGGGACAGGGTATGATTCACCCCTCCACTTT. The chain combines TRBV6-1 with TRBJ1-6; 9 bases match TRBD1. The germline V gene encodes CDR1 MNHNS and CDR2 SASEGT. The V and J ends lost 1 base and 8 bases, in that order; junction bases with no gene match: 9. This CDR3 contains 17 residues.

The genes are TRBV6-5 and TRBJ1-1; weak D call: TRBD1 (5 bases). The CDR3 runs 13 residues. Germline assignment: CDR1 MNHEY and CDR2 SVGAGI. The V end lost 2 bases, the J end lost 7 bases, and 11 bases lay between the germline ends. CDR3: CASSYRGYDEAFF. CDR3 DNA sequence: TGTGCCAGCAGTTACCGGGGGTATGATGAAGCTTTCTTT.

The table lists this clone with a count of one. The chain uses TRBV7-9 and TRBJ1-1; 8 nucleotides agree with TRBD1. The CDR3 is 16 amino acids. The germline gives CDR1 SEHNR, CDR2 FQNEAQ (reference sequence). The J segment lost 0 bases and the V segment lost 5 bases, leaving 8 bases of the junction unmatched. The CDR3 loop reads CASSLRQGQLNTEAFF. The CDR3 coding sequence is TGTGCCAGCAGCCTCAGACAGGGGCAATTGAACACTGAAGCTTTCTTT.

In nucleotides, the CDR3 is TGCGCCAGCAGCTTAGACGGAGGGGTTACCTACGAGCAGTACTTC. It encodes CASSLDGGVTYEQYF. The chain couples TRBV5-1 to TRBJ2-7, with TRBD2 as a possible D gene (6 bases). CDR3 length equals 15 residues. With 2 bases removed from V and 2 bases from J, the gap between germline ends came to 14 bases. From germline, CDR1 is SGHRS and CDR2 YFSETQ.

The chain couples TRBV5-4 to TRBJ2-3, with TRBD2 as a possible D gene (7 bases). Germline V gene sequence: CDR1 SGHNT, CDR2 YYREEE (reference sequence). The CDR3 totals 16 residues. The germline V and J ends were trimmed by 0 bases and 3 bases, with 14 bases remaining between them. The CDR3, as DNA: TGTGCCAGCAGCTTGGCCGGGGGGCGCGGGACAGATACGCAGTATTTT. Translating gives CASSLAGGRGTDTQYF.

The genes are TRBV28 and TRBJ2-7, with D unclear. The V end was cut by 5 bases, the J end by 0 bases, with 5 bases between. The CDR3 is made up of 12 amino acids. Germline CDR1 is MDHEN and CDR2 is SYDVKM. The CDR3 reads CASSIVSYEQYF. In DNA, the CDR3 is TGTGCCAGCAGTATCGTCTCCTACGAGCAGTACTTC. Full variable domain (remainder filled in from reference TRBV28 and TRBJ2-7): DVKVTQSSRYLVKRTGEKVFLECVQDMDHENMFWYRQDPGLGLRLIYFSYDVKMKEKGDIPEGYSVSREKKERFSLILESASTNQTSMYLCASSIVSYEQYFGPGTRLTVT.

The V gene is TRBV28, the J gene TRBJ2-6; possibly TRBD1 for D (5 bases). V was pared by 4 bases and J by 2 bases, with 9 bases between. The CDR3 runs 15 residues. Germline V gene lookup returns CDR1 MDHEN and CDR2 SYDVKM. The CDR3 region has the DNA TGTGCCAGCAGTTCGCAGGGCCCTGGGGCCAACGTCCTGACTTTC. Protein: CASSSQGPGANVLTF.

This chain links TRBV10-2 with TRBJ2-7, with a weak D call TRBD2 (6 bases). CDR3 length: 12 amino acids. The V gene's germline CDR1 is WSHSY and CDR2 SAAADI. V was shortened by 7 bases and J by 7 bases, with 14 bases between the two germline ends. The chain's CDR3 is CASNEAGKEQYF. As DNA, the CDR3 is TGCGCCAGCAACGAGGCGGGGAAGGAGCAGTACTTC.

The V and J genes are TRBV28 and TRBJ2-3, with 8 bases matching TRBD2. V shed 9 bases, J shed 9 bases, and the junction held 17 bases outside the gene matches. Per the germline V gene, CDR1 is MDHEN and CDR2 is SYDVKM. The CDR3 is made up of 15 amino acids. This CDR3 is CASRKRGGRYSTQYF. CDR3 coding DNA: TGTGCCAGTCGGAAACGGGGGGGCAGATATAGCACGCAGTATTTT.

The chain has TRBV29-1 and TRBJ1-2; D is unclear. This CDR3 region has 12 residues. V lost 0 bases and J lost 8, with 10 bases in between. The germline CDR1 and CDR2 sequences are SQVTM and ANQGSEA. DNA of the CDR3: TGCAGCGTTGAAGATCAAGATGGCGGCTACACCTTC. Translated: CSVEDQDGGYTF. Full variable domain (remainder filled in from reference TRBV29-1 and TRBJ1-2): SAVISQKPSRDICQRGTSLTIQCQVDSQVTMMFWYRQQPGQSLTLIATANQGSEATYESGFVIDKFPISRPNLTFSTLTVSNMSPEDSSIYLCSVEDQDGGYTFGSGTRLTVV.

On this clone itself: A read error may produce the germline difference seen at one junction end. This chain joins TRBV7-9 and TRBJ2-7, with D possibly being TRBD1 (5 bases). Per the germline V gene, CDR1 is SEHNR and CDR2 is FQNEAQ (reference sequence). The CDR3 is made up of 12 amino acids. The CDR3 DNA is TGTTCCAGCAGACCCGACAGCTACGAGCAGTACTTC. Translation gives CSSRPDSYEQYF.

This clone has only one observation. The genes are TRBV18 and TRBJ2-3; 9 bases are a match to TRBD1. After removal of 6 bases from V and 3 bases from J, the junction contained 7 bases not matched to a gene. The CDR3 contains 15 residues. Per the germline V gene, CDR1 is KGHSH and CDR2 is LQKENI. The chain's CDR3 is CASSLGQGATDTQYF. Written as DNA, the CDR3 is TGTGCCAGCTCGTTGGGACAGGGAGCTACAGATACGCAGTATTTT.

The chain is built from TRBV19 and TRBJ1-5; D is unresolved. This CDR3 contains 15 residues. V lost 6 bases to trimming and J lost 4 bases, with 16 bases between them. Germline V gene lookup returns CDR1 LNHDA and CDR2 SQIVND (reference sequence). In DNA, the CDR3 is TGTGCCAGTAGATCCACTTCGGTAGCAAATCAGCCCCAGCATTTT. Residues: CASRSTSVANQPQHF.

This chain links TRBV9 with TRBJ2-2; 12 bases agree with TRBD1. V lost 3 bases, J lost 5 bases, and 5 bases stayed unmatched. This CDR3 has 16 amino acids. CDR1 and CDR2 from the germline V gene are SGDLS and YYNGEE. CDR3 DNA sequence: TGTGCCAGCAGCGCACGGGGACAGGGGGCGACCGGGGAGCTGTTTTTT. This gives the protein CASSARGQGATGELFF.

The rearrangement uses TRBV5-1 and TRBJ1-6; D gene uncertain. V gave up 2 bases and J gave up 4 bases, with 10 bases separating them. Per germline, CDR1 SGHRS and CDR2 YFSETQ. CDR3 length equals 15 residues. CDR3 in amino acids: CASSLDIRYNSPLHF. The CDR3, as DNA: TGCGCCAGCAGCTTAGACATCCGTTATAATTCACCCCTCCACTTT.

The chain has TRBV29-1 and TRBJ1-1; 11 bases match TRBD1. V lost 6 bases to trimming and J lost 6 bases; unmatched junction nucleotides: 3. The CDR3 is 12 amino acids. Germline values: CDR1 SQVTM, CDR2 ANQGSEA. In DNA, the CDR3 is TGCAGCGTATCGGACAGGGGGCCTGAAGCTTTCTTT. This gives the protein CSVSDRGPEAFF.